Below are 28 T cell receptor beta chains sequenced from a single sample in a study of shared clonotypes between healthy human individuals. Assay used: immunoSEQ multiplex PCR; TCRdb lists only in-frame clones, some missing. This table has about 2.3 million clones, 85% to 95% appearing once. Sequencing was performed on naive CD4+ T cells from PBMCs. Stated subset: CD45RA+ positively selected. Source of these receptors: a man aged 18 to 30 in good health. Some clones in this sample may be carry-over from other donors' samples.

The V and J genes are TRBV28 and TRBJ1-1; TRBD1 matches at 9 bases. The trim removed 3 bases at V and 5 bases at J, leaving 7 bases unmatched. The CDR3 consists of 15 residues. CDR1 is MDHEN, CDR2 SYDVKM, per germline. The CDR3 bases are TGTGCCAGCAGTTTTCTGGGACAGGGAAATACTGAAGCTTTCTTT. Translating it yields CASSFLGQGNTEAFF.

V gene TRBV19 combines with J gene TRBJ2-1, with 12 bases matching TRBD2. Germline lookup yields CDR1 LNHDA and CDR2 SQIVND (reference sequence). V dropped 4 bases and J dropped 7; count of bases not matched to a gene: 5. CDR3 length equals 15 residues. CDR3 sequence: CASSNPSGRANEQFF. The CDR3 nucleotides are TGTGCCAGTAGTAACCCTAGCGGGAGGGCAAATGAGCAGTTCTTC.

This clone appeared a few times. V gene TRBV9 combines with J gene TRBJ1-2; D gene uncertain. V lost 0 bases and J lost 0, with 6 bases in between. The CDR3 sequence is 14 residues long. Germline V gives CDR1 SGDLS, CDR2 YYNGEE. CDR3 coding DNA: TGTGCCAGCAGCGTAGATGGGGCTAACTATGGCTACACCTTC. It specifies CASSVDGANYGYTF.

The J gene is TRBJ2-1, the V gene TRBV6-4; D remains unclear. The CDR3 is 13 amino acids. With 6 bases removed from V and 7 bases from J, the gap between germline ends came to 13 bases. Germline lookup yields CDR1 MRHNA and CDR2 SNTAGT. CDR3 in DNA: TGTGCCAGCAGCCACACCTTGGGGAATGAGCAGTTCTTC. Amino acids: CASSHTLGNEQFF.

The J gene is TRBJ2-1, the V gene TRBV5-4; 7 positions match TRBD1. Trimming removed 5 bases from V and 5 bases from J; junction bases left unmatched: 7. The CDR3 has 14 residues. Germline CDR1 and CDR2: SGHNT and YYREEE (reference sequence). For the CDR3, the DNA is TGTGCCAGCAGGCCCGGGACAGTAAACAATGAGCAGTTCTTC. Its protein product is CASRPGTVNNEQFF.

The genes are TRBV11-2 and TRBJ2-7, with D maybe TRBD1 (6 bases). The CDR3 is 17 residues long. Germline V gives CDR1 SGHAT, CDR2 FQNNGV. The ends were cut back, 5 bases at V and 4 bases at J, with 24 bases in the middle. The CDR3 region has the DNA TGTGCCAGCAGCCCCAGGACGCCGGCAGGGGACATATACGAGCAGTACTTC. Its protein is CASSPRTPAGDIYEQYF.

A word on this clone: This sample includes further DNA sequences coding for the same CDR3. The chain combines TRBV9 with TRBJ1-2; 9 bases agree with TRBD1. V lost 3 bases and J lost 4; bases outside the gene matches: 4. This CDR3 region has 14 residues. From germline, CDR1 is SGDLS and CDR2 YYNGEE. The CDR3 loop is CASSADRGGYGYTF. Written as DNA, the CDR3 is TGTGCCAGCAGCGCGGACAGGGGAGGCTATGGCTACACCTTC.

The chain couples TRBV6-6 to TRBJ1-5; 7 bases align to TRBD1. With V trimmed by 2 bases and J by 0 bases, 1 base remained unmatched. The CDR3 length is 15 residues. Germline V CDR1 and CDR2: MNHNY, SVGAGI (reference sequence). The CDR3 here is CASSYQGVSNQPQHF. The CDR3 DNA reads as TGTGCCAGCAGTTACCAGGGGGTTAGCAATCAGCCCCAGCATTTT.

This clone was observed a single time. The chain carries TRBV9 and TRBJ2-3; 9 nucleotides align to TRBD2. Germline CDR1 reads SGDLS; CDR2 reads YYNGEE. The V and J ends lost 2 bases and 6 bases, in that order; junction bases with no gene match: 4. The CDR3 is 14 residues long. Here the CDR3 DNA reads TGTGCCAGCAGCGTTAGCGGGAGCATCGATACGCAGTATTTT. Protein: CASSVSGSIDTQYF.

The V and J genes are TRBV6-7 and TRBJ1-5, with D perhaps TRBD1 (6 bases). TRBV6-7 is known as an ORF, though its function is uncertain. The germline V and J ends were trimmed by 2 bases and 3 bases, with 11 bases remaining between them. The CDR3 is 15 residues long. In nucleotides, the CDR3 is TGTGCCAGCAGTTACCAGGACAGCTACAATCAGCCCCAGCATTTT. Its protein is CASSYQDSYNQPQHF.

The chain links TRBV10-3 to TRBJ1-5; 9 bases match TRBD1. Germline V gene sequence: CDR1 ENHRY, CDR2 SYGVKD. Trimming cost V 5 bases and J 1 base; bases outside gene matches: 6. CDR3 length equals 16 residues. The CDR3 bases are TGTGCCATCAGTCCACAGGGGGCCGGAAGCAATCAGCCCCAGCATTTT. Translated, it gives CAISPQGAGSNQPQHF.

In this sample, this clone turned up once. The chain has TRBV7-3 and TRBJ2-7; possible D gene TRBD2, 5 bases. The CDR3 loop spans 13 amino acids. Trimming left V 5 bases short and J 2 bases short, with 10 bases between. CDR1 is SGHTA, CDR2 FQGTGA, per germline. The CDR3 region has the DNA TGTGCCAGCAGCCCGCAGGAGGCCTACGAGCAGTACTTC. The encoded protein is CASSPQEAYEQYF.

This chain joins TRBV15 and TRBJ2-3; D is uncertain. CDR1 is LNHNV and CDR2 is YYDKDF in the germline V gene (reference sequence). The CDR3 has 14 amino acids. Trimming cost V 9 bases and J 3 bases, with 16 bases left between them. The CDR3 loop is CATRRTVNTDTQYF. The CDR3 DNA reads as TGTGCCACTAGAAGGACGGTGAATACAGATACGCAGTATTTT.

In the case of this clone: Other DNA sequences in the same sample also yield this CDR3. The gene calls are TRBV5-1 and TRBJ2-2, with D maybe TRBD1 (5 bases). The germline CDR1 and CDR2 sequences are SGHRS and YFSETQ. The CDR3 has 15 residues. The V gene lost 2 bases and the J gene lost 4 bases, with 12 bases spanning the gap. Here the CDR3 DNA reads TGCGCCAGCAGCTTCGGGCAGGGAAGCACCGGGGAGCTGTTTTTT. Protein sequence: CASSFGQGSTGELFF.

This clone was counted only a few times. The CDR3 spells CASSLETGFSYEQYF. CDR3 DNA: TGCGCCAGCAGCTTAGAAACAGGATTCTCCTACGAGCAGTACTTC. The rearrangement joins TRBV5-1 to TRBJ2-7; a weak D match, TRBD1 (5 bases). The CDR3 spans 15 residues. With 2 bases removed from V and 0 bases from J, the gap between germline ends came to 12 bases. Germline lookup yields CDR1 SGHRS and CDR2 YFSETQ.

This chain joins TRBV15 and TRBJ1-2; D is perhaps TRBD1 (6 bases). There are 15 residues in the CDR3. Germline-derived CDR1 and CDR2 are LNHNV and YYDKDF (reference sequence). V lost 2 bases to trimming and J lost 0 bases, with 10 bases between them. The CDR3 protein is CATSRPGAANYGYTF. In nucleotides, the CDR3 is TGTGCCACCAGCAGACCAGGGGCGGCTAACTATGGCTACACCTTC.

This sequence joins TRBV2 and TRBJ1-2; the match to TRBD1 covers 8 bases. Germline V gene lookup returns CDR1 SNHLY and CDR2 FYNNEI. Trimming at V came to 4 bases and at J to 7 bases, leaving 8 bases not matched to a gene. This CDR3 comprises 14 residues. CDR3 coding DNA: TGTGCCAGCAGTGGAGCAGGGGGCTTGCTTGGCTACACCTTC. Translated: CASSGAGGLLGYTF.

The J gene is TRBJ2-7, the V gene TRBV5-1; 10 bases line up with TRBD1. Trimming took 4 bases from V and 2 from J; bases not matched to a gene: 6. Germline lookup yields CDR1 SGHRS and CDR2 YFSETQ. CDR3 length equals 15 residues. CDR3 nucleotides: TGCGCCAGCAGCGGGAGTGGACAGGGGGCCTACGAGCAGTACTTC. It codes for CASSGSGQGAYEQYF. The full variable domain, in which reference TRBV5-1 and TRBJ2-7 provide the parts outside the CDR3, is KAGVTQTPRYLIKTRGQQVTLSCSPISGHRSVSWYQQTPGQGLQFLFEYFSETQRNKGNFPGRFSGRQFSNSRSEMNVSTLELGDSALYLCASSGSGQGAYEQYFGPGTRLTVT.

This chain connects TRBV28 to TRBJ2-7; no clear D. Germline V gene sequence: CDR1 MDHEN, CDR2 SYDVKM. V was pared by 6 bases and J by 4 bases, with 10 bases between. This CDR3 has 12 amino acids. CDR3 region: CASSRMVYEQYF. In nucleotides, the CDR3 is TGTGCCAGCAGCCGAATGGTATACGAGCAGTACTTC.

The V gene is TRBV6-6, the J gene TRBJ1-2; D not resolved. The germline V and J ends were trimmed by 2 bases and 3 bases, with 10 bases remaining between them. Germline CDR1 and CDR2: MNHNY and SVGAGI (reference sequence). The CDR3 runs 14 residues. Here the CDR3 reads CASSYQALYYGYTF. DNA for the CDR3: TGTGCCAGCAGTTACCAGGCTCTTTACTATGGCTACACCTTC.

The chain recombines TRBV5-1 with TRBJ2-7; D remains unclear. CDR1 is SGHRS, CDR2 YFSETQ, per germline. V dropped 4 bases and J dropped 11 bases, with 16 bases sitting between them. The CDR3 spans 12 residues. DNA of the CDR3: TGCGCCAGCAGCCTGGACCGTGCCTTAGAGTACTTC. Encoded protein: CASSLDRALEYF.

The rearrangement uses TRBV25-1 and TRBJ1-1; D is uncertain. Germline V gene lookup returns CDR1 MGHDK and CDR2 SYGVNS. V lost 5 bases, J lost 3 bases, and 4 bases lay in between. The CDR3 consists of 11 residues. The CDR3 nucleotides are TGTGCCAGCAGTTTACACACTGAAGCTTTCTTT. It codes for CASSLHTEAFF.

Only one count was recorded for this clone. Other nucleotide sequences in the sample specify the same CDR3. CDR3 in DNA: TGTGCCAGCAGCCTACAGGGGAACTATGGCTACACCTTC. Encoded protein: CASSLQGNYGYTF. The chain uses TRBV6-5 and TRBJ1-2; 7 positions agree with TRBD1. This CDR3 has 13 amino acids. Germline loops: CDR1 MNHEY, CDR2 SVGAGI. V trimming: 6 bases; J trimming: 2 bases; junction bases outside the gene matches: 3.

The chain uses TRBV18 and TRBJ1-2; the D is unclear. Germline V lookup: CDR1 KGHSH, CDR2 LQKENI. This CDR3 region has 12 residues. The germline V and J ends were trimmed by 1 base and 6 bases, with 6 bases remaining between them. CDR3 coding DNA: TGTGCCAGCTCACCACAGCACCATGGCTACACCTTC. Translation gives CASSPQHHGYTF.

About this clone itself: Other DNA sequences in the same sample also yield this CDR3. The J gene is TRBJ1-4, the V gene TRBV18, with unresolved D. This CDR3 is built from 14 residues. The germline CDR1 and CDR2 sequences are KGHSH and LQKENI. The ends were cut back, 1 base at V and 0 bases at J, with 3 bases in the middle. The CDR3 nucleotides read TGTGCCAGCTCACCACTCGCAACTAATGAAAAACTGTTTTTT. This codes for CASSPLATNEKLFF.

This rearrangement joins TRBV6-5 to TRBJ1-1; 8 bases are a match to TRBD1. Germline lookup yields CDR1 MNHEY and CDR2 SVGAGI. Losses at the gene ends were 2 bases for V and 7 bases for J; bases not matched to a gene: 6. This CDR3 region has 14 residues. CDR3 coding DNA: TGTGCCAGCAGTTACGTACAGGGGGATCGTGAAGCTTTCTTT. Encoded protein: CASSYVQGDREAFF.

The chain carries TRBV6-4 and TRBJ2-1, with 9 bases fitting TRBD2. Germline V CDR1 and CDR2: MRHNA, SNTAGT. V lost 6 bases to trimming and J lost 8 bases; unmatched junction nucleotides: 11. CDR3 size: 15 residues. The CDR3 region is CASRVSGRGGYEQFF. CDR3 coding DNA: TGTGCCAGCAGAGTTAGCGGGAGAGGGGGTTATGAGCAGTTCTTC.

This sequence joins TRBV18 and TRBJ2-2, with 9 nucleotides matching TRBD1. The junction had 4 bases not matched to a gene; V was cut back by 0 bases and J by 2 bases. Germline V lookup: CDR1 KGHSH, CDR2 LQKENI. CDR3 size: 17 residues. The chain's CDR3 is CASSPPGTGSNTGELFF. The CDR3, as DNA: TGTGCCAGCTCACCACCCGGGACAGGGTCAAACACCGGGGAGCTGTTTTTT.